The 18 T cell receptor beta chains presented below share a single source sample, sequenced in a study of blood T cells in healthy people across ages. For the second PCR, which ran for roughly 6 to 12 cycles, a sample-barcoded 5' primer and a J-beta primer mix were used. A single record per CDR3 protein comes from TCRdb applying MiXCR to the 5' RACE reads. The data hold over a million distinct CDR3 sequences, with around 25% observed a single time. These data were also reused for a study on T cells of mothers and their children.

The specimen was blood. The receptors were sampled from a girl aged 2-10 years in good health.

V gene TRBV12-5 combines with J gene TRBJ2-7; TRBD1 aligns across 11 bases. Losses at the gene ends were 9 bases for V and 7 bases for J; bases not matched to a gene: 5. This CDR3 comprises 12 residues. Germline V CDR1 and CDR2: LGHNT, FRNRAP. The CDR3 bases are TGTGCTAGCGGACAGGGGGCGCAGGAGCAGTACTTC. Its protein is CASGQGAQEQYF.

The chain uses TRBV20-1 and TRBJ2-1; 10 bases are shared with TRBD2. In germline, CDR1 is DFQATT, CDR2 SNEGSKA (reference sequence). The CDR3 has 13 residues. V trimming: 4 bases; J trimming: 9 bases; junction bases outside the gene matches: 6. CDR3 nucleotides: TGCAGTGCTACTCTAGCGGGAGTGGGTGAGCAGTTCTTC. Encoded protein: CSATLAGVGEQFF.

This sequence joins TRBV29-1 and TRBJ2-7; 8 bases match TRBD1. This CDR3 is built from 12 residues. J gave up 6 bases and V 7 bases, and 8 bases lay outside the gene matches. The germline gives CDR1 SQVTM, CDR2 ANQGSEA. For the CDR3, the DNA is TGCAGCGGTGGACAGGGAAAGGCCGAGCAGTACTTC. Translating it yields CSGGQGKAEQYF.

This rearrangement joins TRBV7-3 to TRBJ1-1; D is uncertain. V was cut by 7 bases and J by 4 bases, with 13 bases left in between. This CDR3 spans 13 amino acids. Germline-derived CDR1 and CDR2 are SGHTA and FQGTGA. CDR3 coding DNA: TGTGCCAGCAACTCCCGGGGTTCCACTGAAGCTTTCTTT. Translated: CASNSRGSTEAFF.

The chain combines TRBV27 with TRBJ2-7; 8 bases fit TRBD2. There are 16 residues in the CDR3. Germline CDR1 reads MNHEY; CDR2 reads SMNVEV (reference sequence). V shed 2 bases and J 2 bases; nucleotides not matched to a gene: 8. The CDR3 protein is CASSLGRGASPYEQYF. For the CDR3, the DNA is TGTGCCAGCAGTTTAGGGCGGGGGGCAAGCCCCTACGAGCAGTACTTC.

The chain is built from TRBV20-1 and TRBJ2-3; D could derive from TRBD1 or TRBD2 (5 bases each). The germline gives CDR1 DFQATT, CDR2 SNEGSKA (reference sequence). The CDR3 consists of 16 residues. The V gene lost 0 bases and the J gene lost 3 bases, with 16 bases spanning the gap. The CDR3 loop is CSAREEGTVGTDTQYF. In DNA form, the CDR3 reads TGCAGTGCTAGAGAGGAAGGGACGGTAGGGACAGATACGCAGTATTTT.

This clonotype was observed a handful of times. The V gene is TRBV3-1, the J gene TRBJ2-7; D possibly corresponds to TRBD2 (5 bases). This CDR3 is 14 amino acids long. V was shortened by 2 bases and J by 3 bases, with 11 bases between the two germline ends. The germline CDR1 and CDR2 sequences are LGHDT and YNNKEL (reference sequence). The CDR3 DNA is TGTGCCAGCAGCCAATCCCTAACTAGCTACGAGCAGTACTTC. The encoded protein is CASSQSLTSYEQYF.

This clonotype has just a few counts. CDR3 bases: TGTGCCAGCAGCTCCAGGACAGGGCGAGGGGGCAATCAGCCCCAGCATTTT. Amino acid sequence: CASSSRTGRGGNQPQHF. The chain carries TRBV28 and TRBJ1-5; 8 nucleotides match TRBD1. The V gene's germline CDR1 is MDHEN and CDR2 SYDVKM. V trimming: 6 bases; J trimming: 2 bases; junction bases outside the gene matches: 12. This CDR3 contains 17 residues.

The rearrangement uses TRBV7-2 and TRBJ1-3; D gene unclear. Trimming took 4 bases from V and 8 from J, leaving 6 bases between them. The germline CDR1 and CDR2 sequences are SGHTA and FQGNSA. The CDR3 runs 11 residues. The CDR3: CASSSRDTIYF. As DNA, the CDR3 is TGTGCCAGCAGCTCGCGAGACACCATATATTTT. The full variable domain, completed using reference TRBV7-2 and TRBJ1-3, is GAGVSQSPSNKVTEKGKDVELRCDPISGHTALYWYRQSLGQGLEFLIYFQGNSAPDKSGLPSDRFSAERTGGSVSTLTIQRTQQEDSAVYLCASSSRDTIYFGEGSWLTVV.

The chain combines TRBV28 with TRBJ2-7; 10 bases are a match to TRBD2. With V trimmed by 10 bases and J by 3 bases, 9 bases remained unmatched. The CDR3 contains 14 residues. CDR1 and CDR2 from the germline V gene are MDHEN and SYDVKM. CDR3 DNA sequence: TGTGCCATCCTAAAGCGGGAGGGCCACTACGAGCAGTACTTC. It codes for CAILKREGHYEQYF.

This sequence joins TRBV28 and TRBJ2-7; 7 positions match TRBD1. The CDR3 covers 15 residues. Germline V gene data show CDR1 as MDHEN and CDR2 as SYDVKM. V lost 4 bases to trimming and J lost 3 bases; unmatched junction nucleotides: 9. This chain's CDR3 is CASSYRGQGVYEQYF. CDR3 coding DNA: TGTGCCAGCAGTTACAGAGGGCAGGGGGTCTACGAGCAGTACTTC.

The rearrangement joins TRBV4-1 to TRBJ2-5; D might be TRBD2 (5 bases). CDR3 size: 13 residues. Between the trimmed V and J ends, which lost 0 bases and 10 bases, there was a span of 12 bases. From germline, CDR1 is MGHRA and CDR2 YSYEKL. The CDR3 DNA is TGCGCCAGCAGCCAAGAGGCCGACCGGGGCCAGTACTTC. The encoded protein is CASSQEADRGQYF.

This clonotype has only a few counts. As DNA, the CDR3 is TGCAGTGCTAGAGATAGCGGAGCAGATACGCAGTATTTT. Translating it yields CSARDSGADTQYF. The rearrangement links TRBV20-1 to TRBJ2-3; TRBD2 is a possible D gene (6 bases). Trimming removed 0 bases at V and 4 bases at J, with 8 bases between. The CDR3 consists of 13 residues. Germline V lookup: CDR1 DFQATT, CDR2 SNEGSKA (reference sequence).

V and J are TRBV5-1 and TRBJ1-2, with D unclear. The CDR3 sequence is 14 residues long. V lost 4 bases, J lost 6 bases, and 16 bases lay in between. Germline CDR1 and CDR2: SGHRS and YFSETQ. DNA of the CDR3: TGCGCCAGCAGCGTGGACGGCGGAATTGATGGCTACACCTTC. This translates into CASSVDGGIDGYTF.

V is TRBV7-8 and J is TRBJ2-5; D gene uncertain. The germline V gene has CDR1 SGHVS and CDR2 FQNEAQ. This CDR3 has 12 residues. Trimming stripped 8 bases from V and 2 bases from J, with 9 bases between. The CDR3 sequence is CASHDVQETQYF. DNA of the CDR3: TGTGCCAGCCACGACGTACAAGAGACCCAGTACTTC.

CDR3 sequence: CASSKAGTDTQYF. In DNA, the CDR3 is TGTGCCAGCAGTAAGGCTGGCACAGATACGCAGTATTTT. The chain is built from TRBV28 and TRBJ2-3; D uncertain. Trimming stripped 5 bases from V and 1 base from J, with 7 bases between. Germline V gives CDR1 MDHEN, CDR2 SYDVKM. The CDR3 is made up of 13 amino acids.

In this sample, this clonotype turned up a few times. V and J are TRBV11-2 and TRBJ2-1, with no clear D. Matching the DNA end better, TRBJ2-7 makes the J call doubtful. The CDR3 is 12 residues long. Germline V gene data show CDR1 as SGHAT and CDR2 as FQNNGV. The CDR3 sequence is CASSFDNYEQYF. CDR3 coding DNA: TGTGCCAGCAGCTTCGACAATTACGAGCAGTACTTC.

Only a few counts were recorded for this clonotype. This CDR3 reads CASSPPGTVGQPQHF. The CDR3 DNA sequence: TGTGCCAGCAGTCCACCCGGGACGGTGGGACAGCCCCAGCATTTT. The rearrangement joins TRBV12-3 or TRBV12-4 to TRBJ1-5, with D perhaps TRBD1 (5 bases). The CDR3 is 15 residues long. V was shortened by 5 bases and J by 7 bases, with 18 bases between the two germline ends.